One sample yielded the 5 T cell receptor beta chains listed below, sequenced in a study of blood T cell repertoires in COVID-19. Measured with immunoSEQ multiplex PCR; TCRdb has only the in-frame clones, and not every one. The sample contains about 35,000 clones, about 89% of which appear only once. The sequenced material came from peripheral blood. The receptors originated from a man older than 75 with active COVID-19.

CDR3 protein: CASSVQTGIYGTGELFF. In DNA form, the CDR3 reads TGTGCCAGCAGCGTCCAGACAGGGATTTACGGCACCGGGGAGCTGTTTTTT. V and J are TRBV3-1 (or the pseudogene TRBV3-2) and TRBJ2-2, with TRBD1 identical over 7 bases. Germline V gene data show CDR1 as LGHDT and CDR2 as YNNKEL (reference sequence). V lost 5 bases to trimming and J lost 4 bases; unmatched junction nucleotides: 13. This CDR3 contains 17 residues.

V gene TRBV5-1 combines with J gene TRBJ2-1; 8 bases match TRBD2. Germline lookup yields CDR1 SGHRS and CDR2 YFSETQ. The CDR3 has 16 amino acids. Trimming cost V 4 bases and J 6 bases; bases outside gene matches: 12. The CDR3, as DNA: TGCGCCAGCAGCAAGGAAGCGGGAGTCGCCCTCAATGAGCAGTTCTTC. This codes for CASSKEAGVALNEQFF.

The rearrangement joins TRBV5-1 to TRBJ2-1; possibly TRBD2 for D (5 bases). Trimming stripped 2 bases from V and 8 bases from J, with 11 bases between. Germline assignment: CDR1 SGHRS and CDR2 YFSETQ. The CDR3 has 13 amino acids. The CDR3 DNA reads TGCGCCAGCAGCTTTGTCCGGGATGATGAGCAGTTCTTC. Protein sequence: CASSFVRDDEQFF.

This chain links TRBV7-2 with TRBJ2-2, with D possibly TRBD2 on 5 matching bases. The germline V gene has CDR1 SGHTA and CDR2 FQGNSA. V gave up 5 bases and J gave up 8 bases, with 12 bases separating them. The CDR3 totals 13 residues. The CDR3 spells CASSVWESGELFF. DNA of the CDR3: TGTGCCAGCAGCGTGTGGGAGTCGGGGGAGCTGTTTTTT.

DNA for the CDR3: TGTGCCAGCAGTTTAGCGTTTGATACGCAGTATTTT. Protein product: CASSLAFDTQYF. This chain uses TRBV28 with TRBJ2-3; the D is unclear. Germline values: CDR1 MDHEN, CDR2 SYDVKM. V was cut by 2 bases and J by 6 bases, with 6 bases left in between. CDR3 length equals 12 residues.